Listed below are T cell receptor beta chains from one sample, sequenced in a study of metastatic and nonmetastatic thyroid tumors. With MiXCR, TCRdb reprocessed the PCR reads. The repertoire holds 53,000 or so clones, with 20% as singletons. Sample: blood. The source is a female donor with papillary thyroid cancer or a benign thyroid nodule (not recorded which). Some clones in this sample may be carry-over from other donors' samples. Each CDR3 is given with its conserved first and last residue. Fields, in order: J gene, D gene, clone size, V gene, CDR3 DNA, CDR3 protein. A D gene is named only where the DNA matches it firmly. A clone size is listed for some rows: how often the clone was seen (once, few, many), or a class if it is expanded.

J gene: TRBJ2-4; D gene: TRBD1; clone size: few; V gene: TRBV9; CDR3 DNA: TGTGCCAGCAGCACCTTATCGACAGGGAGAGTTTACTTC; CDR3 protein: CASSTLSTGRVYF
J gene: TRBJ2-7; D gene: .; clone size: .; V gene: TRBV28; CDR3 DNA: TGTGCCAGCAGTTTTAGTCACGGGGGCGCACCGTACGAGCAGTACTTC; CDR3 protein: CASSFSHGGAPYEQYF
J gene: TRBJ2-7; D gene: .; clone size: .; V gene: TRBV11-3; CDR3 DNA: TGTGCCAGCAGCCCTCCAGTGGGGTACGAGCAGTACTTC; CDR3 protein: CASSPPVGYEQYF
J gene: TRBJ2-1; D gene: .; clone size: many; V gene: TRBV6-1; CDR3 DNA: TGTGCCAGCAGTGAGGCCCTGACACTCCCTGGGGGTGAGCAGTTCTTC; CDR3 protein: CASSEALTLPGGEQFF
J gene: TRBJ1-1; D gene: TRBD1; clone size: many; V gene: TRBV19; CDR3 DNA: TGTGCCAGTAGTAACTACCGACAGGGAGACACTGAAGCTTTCTTT; CDR3 protein: CASSNYRQGDTEAFF
J gene: TRBJ1-3; D gene: .; clone size: many; V gene: TRBV6-5; CDR3 DNA: TGTGCCAGCAGTTACTCGATGTCCGGCTCTGGAAACACCATATATTTT; CDR3 protein: CASSYSMSGSGNTIYF
J gene: TRBJ2-7; D gene: .; clone size: .; V gene: TRBV7-3; CDR3 DNA: TGTGCCAGCAGTGAAGGGAGCTCACCCGAGCAGTACTTC; CDR3 protein: CASSEGSSPEQYF
J gene: TRBJ2-2; D gene: TRBD2; clone size: many; V gene: TRBV2; CDR3 DNA: TGTGCCAGCAGTGGTAGCGGGAGATGGTCCGGGGAGCTGTTTTTT; CDR3 protein: CASSGSGRWSGELFF
J gene: TRBJ1-1; D gene: .; clone size: many; V gene: TRBV6-4; CDR3 DNA: TGTGCCAGCAGTGAAGGGGTCTGGAGCACTGAAGCTTTCTTT; CDR3 protein: CASSEGVWSTEAFF
J gene: TRBJ2-7; D gene: .; clone size: many; V gene: TRBV5-1; CDR3 DNA: TGCGCCAGCAGCTTGGACGATGCCTACGAGCAGTACTTC; CDR3 protein: CASSLDDAYEQYF
J gene: TRBJ2-1; D gene: .; clone size: .; V gene: TRBV4-1; CDR3 DNA: TGCGCCAGCAGCTTACTAGGGCCTAAATCTTACAATGAGCAGTTCTTC; CDR3 protein: CASSLLGPKSYNEQFF
J gene: TRBJ2-7; D gene: TRBD2; clone size: few; V gene: TRBV20-1; CDR3 DNA: TGCAGTGCTAGAGGGACTAGCGGGTCCTACGAGCAGTACTTC; CDR3 protein: CSARGTSGSYEQYF
J gene: TRBJ2-1; D gene: .; clone size: many; V gene: TRBV6-4; CDR3 DNA: TGTGCCAGCAGTGTCCGAGACAGCGTACACTCAAGCTCCTACAATGAGCAGTTCTTC; CDR3 protein: CASSVRDSVHSSSYNEQFF
J gene: TRBJ2-1; D gene: TRBD1; clone size: few; V gene: TRBV6-1; CDR3 DNA: TGTGCCAGCAGTGGTACAGGGGGTCAGGGCGGTAGATTCGGTGAGCAGTTCTTC; CDR3 protein: CASSGTGGQGGRFGEQFF
J gene: TRBJ2-1; D gene: .; clone size: .; V gene: TRBV2; CDR3 DNA: TGTGCCAGCAGTGAAGCGTGGACGCATGAGCAGTTCTTC; CDR3 protein: CASSEAWTHEQFF
J gene: TRBJ2-2; D gene: TRBD1; clone size: many; V gene: TRBV18; CDR3 DNA: TGTGCCAGCTCACCACGGACAGGGGGAGACACCGGGGAGCTGTTTTTT; CDR3 protein: CASSPRTGGDTGELFF
J gene: TRBJ2-4; D gene: .; clone size: many; V gene: TRBV4-1; CDR3 DNA: TGCGCCAGCAGCCAGAACCCACAGGGACGGGCCAAAAACATTCAGTACTTC; CDR3 protein: CASSQNPQGRAKNIQYF
J gene: TRBJ1-6; D gene: TRBD1; clone size: once; V gene: TRBV20-1; CDR3 DNA: TGCAGTGCTAGAGATCCAGGGGGGAATTCACCCCTCCACTTT; CDR3 protein: CSARDPGGNSPLHF
J gene: TRBJ1-1; D gene: TRBD1; clone size: many; V gene: TRBV25-1; CDR3 DNA: TGTGCCAGCAGTGAATTAGAGGGGGCTAAGTTGAACACTGAAGCTTTCTTT; CDR3 protein: CASSELEGAKLNTEAFF
J gene: TRBJ1-6; D gene: TRBD1; clone size: many; V gene: TRBV30; CDR3 DNA: TGTGCCTGGAGTCCAGGACAGGGCGAGTCACCCCTCCACTTT; CDR3 protein: CAWSPGQGESPLHF
J gene: TRBJ2-2; D gene: .; clone size: .; V gene: TRBV2; CDR3 DNA: TGTGCCAGCAGGGTCCTCGCTAACACCGGGGAGCTGTTTTTT; CDR3 protein: CASRVLANTGELFF
J gene: TRBJ2-7; D gene: TRBD1; clone size: .; V gene: TRBV20-1; CDR3 DNA: TGCAGTGCCCGACCCGGGGACAGGGCTTACGAGCAGTACTTC; CDR3 protein: CSARPGDRAYEQYF
J gene: TRBJ2-1; D gene: TRBD1; clone size: few; V gene: TRBV27; CDR3 DNA: TGTGCCAGCAGCGCAAGTGGGACAGGGGCGGGTGAGCAGTTCTTC; CDR3 protein: CASSASGTGAGEQFF
J gene: TRBJ1-2; D gene: .; clone size: many; V gene: TRBV12-3/TRBV12-4; CDR3 DNA: TGTGCCAGCAGTTCCGGACGCTCTGGCTATGGCTACACCTTC; CDR3 protein: CASSSGRSGYGYTF
J gene: TRBJ2-6; D gene: TRBD2; clone size: .; V gene: TRBV7-1; CDR3 DNA: TGTGCCAGCAGCTCGACTTCAAGGACTAGCGGGAGATCTGGGGCCAACGTCCTGACTTTC; CDR3 protein: CASSSTSRTSGRSGANVLTF
J gene: TRBJ2-3; D gene: TRBD1; clone size: many; V gene: TRBV19; CDR3 DNA: TGTGCCAGTACCGCGAGGACAGGGGCAGATACGCAGTATTTT; CDR3 protein: CASTARTGADTQYF
J gene: TRBJ2-3; D gene: .; clone size: many; V gene: TRBV7-2; CDR3 DNA: TGTGCCAGCAATTTGGGGGGCAGACGGGATACGCAGTATTTT; CDR3 protein: CASNLGGRRDTQYF
J gene: TRBJ1-6; D gene: TRBD1; clone size: many; V gene: TRBV5-1; CDR3 DNA: TGCGCCAGCAGCTTGGTTTCAGGACAGGGGGTTTCACCCCTCCACTTT; CDR3 protein: CASSLVSGQGVSPLHF
J gene: TRBJ1-2; D gene: TRBD1; clone size: many; V gene: TRBV28; CDR3 DNA: TGTGCCAGCAGTCGAGACAGGGGAATCTATGGCTACACCTTC; CDR3 protein: CASSRDRGIYGYTF
J gene: TRBJ2-6; D gene: .; clone size: many; V gene: TRBV29-1; CDR3 DNA: TGCAGCGTTTCGGGGCTAGGTGGGGCCAACGTCCTGACTTTC; CDR3 protein: CSVSGLGGANVLTF
J gene: TRBJ2-7; D gene: TRBD2; clone size: .; V gene: TRBV20-1; CDR3 DNA: TGCAGTGCGGGGGCGGGAGGGCCGTACGAGCAGTACTTC; CDR3 protein: CSAGAGGPYEQYF
J gene: TRBJ2-5; D gene: TRBD2; clone size: many; V gene: TRBV5-8; CDR3 DNA: TGTGCCAGCAGGCAAAATCTAGCGGGAGCGGGGGAGACCCAGTACTTC; CDR3 protein: CASRQNLAGAGETQYF
J gene: TRBJ2-7; D gene: .; clone size: many; V gene: TRBV5-4; CDR3 DNA: TGTGCCAGCAGCTTGGACGGGAGACATGCCGAGCAGTACTTC; CDR3 protein: CASSLDGRHAEQYF
J gene: TRBJ1-2; D gene: .; clone size: many; V gene: TRBV10-2; CDR3 DNA: TGCGCCAGCAGGACATCGGGCCTAGAGGGCTACACCTTC; CDR3 protein: CASRTSGLEGYTF
J gene: TRBJ2-3; D gene: TRBD2; clone size: many; V gene: TRBV25-1; CDR3 DNA: TGTGCCAGCAGTGAAGGGGGGGCGGGAGGCAGCACAGATACGCAGTATTTT; CDR3 protein: CASSEGGAGGSTDTQYF
J gene: TRBJ2-7; D gene: TRBD1; clone size: many; V gene: TRBV5-1; CDR3 DNA: TGCGCCAGCAGCGGACAGGGCCCGACGAACGAGCAGTACTTC; CDR3 protein: CASSGQGPTNEQYF
J gene: TRBJ2-5; D gene: .; clone size: many; V gene: TRBV11-3; CDR3 DNA: TGTGCCAGCAGCTTTAGGGGGGGCCGGGGAGAGACCCAGTACTTC; CDR3 protein: CASSFRGGRGETQYF